The following is a T cell receptor (beta chain) sequence with its context. This record belongs to a study of cytomegalovirus exposure and HLA in healthy donors. The CDR3 has 14 residues. Per germline, CDR1 MGHRA and CDR2 YSYEKL. Germline trimming cut 4 bases from V and 2 bases from J; bases unmatched to any gene: 5. In the PCR, 60 Vbeta and 13 Jbeta primers were used. Method: immunoSEQ multiplex PCR; TCRdb's copy keeps in-frame clones and lacks some. The profile shows 200,000 to 300,000 clones, roughly 81% of them singletons. What was sequenced was PBMCs. The clonotype was recovered from a girl aged 2 to 10 in good health and CMV-seronegative. The chain combines TRBV4-1 with TRBJ2-7; 7 bases map to TRBD1. Written as DNA, the CDR3 is TGCGCCAGCAGCCCTCAGACAGGGCCCTACGAGCAGTACTTC. Residues: CASSPQTGPYEQYF.